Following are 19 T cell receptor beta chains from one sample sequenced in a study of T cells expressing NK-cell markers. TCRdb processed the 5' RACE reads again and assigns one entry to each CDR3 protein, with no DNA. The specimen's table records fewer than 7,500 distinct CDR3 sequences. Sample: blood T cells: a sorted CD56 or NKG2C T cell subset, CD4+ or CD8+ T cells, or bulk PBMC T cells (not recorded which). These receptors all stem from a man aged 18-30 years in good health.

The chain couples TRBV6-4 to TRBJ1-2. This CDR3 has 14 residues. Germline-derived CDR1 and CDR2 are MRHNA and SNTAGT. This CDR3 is CASSEGSDFGGYTF.

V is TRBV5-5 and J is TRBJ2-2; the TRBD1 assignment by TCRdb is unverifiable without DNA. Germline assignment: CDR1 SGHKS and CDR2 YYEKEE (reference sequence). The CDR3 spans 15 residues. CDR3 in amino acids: CASSYSGGYTGELFF.

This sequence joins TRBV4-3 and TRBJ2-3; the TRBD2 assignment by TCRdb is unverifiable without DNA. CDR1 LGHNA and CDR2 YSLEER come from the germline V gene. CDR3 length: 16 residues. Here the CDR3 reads CASSRTGGGRAGTQYF.

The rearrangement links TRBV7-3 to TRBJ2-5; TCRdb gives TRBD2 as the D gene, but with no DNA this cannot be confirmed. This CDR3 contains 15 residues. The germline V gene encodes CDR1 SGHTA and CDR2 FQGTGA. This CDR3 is CASNRREGQGETQYF.

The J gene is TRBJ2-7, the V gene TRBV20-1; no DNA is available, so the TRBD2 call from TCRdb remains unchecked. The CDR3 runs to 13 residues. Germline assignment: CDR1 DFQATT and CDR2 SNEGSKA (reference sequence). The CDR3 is CSAPKTSGYEQYF.

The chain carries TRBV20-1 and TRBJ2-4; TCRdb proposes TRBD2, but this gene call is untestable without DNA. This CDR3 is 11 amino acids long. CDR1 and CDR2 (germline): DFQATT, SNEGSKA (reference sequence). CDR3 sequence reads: CSAAGLAGAYF.

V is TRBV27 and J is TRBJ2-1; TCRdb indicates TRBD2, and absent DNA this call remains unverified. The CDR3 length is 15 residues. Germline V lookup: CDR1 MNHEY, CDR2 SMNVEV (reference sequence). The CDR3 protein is CASSFWTSGRDEQFF.

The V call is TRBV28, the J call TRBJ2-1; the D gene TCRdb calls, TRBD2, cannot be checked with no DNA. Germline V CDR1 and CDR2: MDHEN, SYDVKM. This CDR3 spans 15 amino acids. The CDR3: CASSGGRASYNEQFF.

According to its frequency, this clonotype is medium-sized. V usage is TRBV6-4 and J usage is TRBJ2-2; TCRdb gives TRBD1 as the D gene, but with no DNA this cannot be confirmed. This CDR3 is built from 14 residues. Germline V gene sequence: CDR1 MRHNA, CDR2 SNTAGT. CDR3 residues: CASSDGTGAGELFF.

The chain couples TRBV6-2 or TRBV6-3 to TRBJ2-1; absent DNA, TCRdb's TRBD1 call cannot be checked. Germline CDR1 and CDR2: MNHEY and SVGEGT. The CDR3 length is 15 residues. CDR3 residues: CASSDRDRVANEQFF.

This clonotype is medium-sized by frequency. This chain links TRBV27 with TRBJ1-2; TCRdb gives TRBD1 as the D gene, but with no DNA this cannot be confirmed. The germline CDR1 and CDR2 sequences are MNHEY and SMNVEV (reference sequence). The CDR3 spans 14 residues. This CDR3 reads CASRFRGRRHGYTF.

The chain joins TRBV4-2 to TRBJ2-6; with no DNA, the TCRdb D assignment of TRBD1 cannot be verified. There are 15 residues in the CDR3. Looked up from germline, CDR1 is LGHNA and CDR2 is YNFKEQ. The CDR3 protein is CASSQARSGANVLTF.

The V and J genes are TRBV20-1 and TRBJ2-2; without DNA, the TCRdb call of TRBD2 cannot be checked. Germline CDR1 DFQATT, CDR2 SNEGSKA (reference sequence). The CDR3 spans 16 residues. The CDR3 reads CSAGDYGTENTGELFF.

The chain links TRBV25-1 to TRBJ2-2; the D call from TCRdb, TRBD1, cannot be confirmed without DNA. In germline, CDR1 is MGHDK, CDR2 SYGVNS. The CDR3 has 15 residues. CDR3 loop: CASSEGRDHTGELFF.

The CDR3 sequence: CASSARLAGVNEQFF. The chain employs TRBV5-1 and TRBJ2-1; TCRdb's D call, TRBD2, is unchecked because there is no DNA. The germline gives CDR1 SGHRS, CDR2 YFSETQ. The CDR3 has 15 amino acids. Based on the CDR3 plus reference TRBV5-1 and TRBJ2-1, the full variable domain is KAGVTQTPRYLIKTRGQQVTLSCSPISGHRSVSWYQQTPGQGLQFLFEYFSETQRNKGNFPGRFSGRQFSNSRSEMNVSTLELGDSALYLCASSARLAGVNEQFFGPGTRLTVL.

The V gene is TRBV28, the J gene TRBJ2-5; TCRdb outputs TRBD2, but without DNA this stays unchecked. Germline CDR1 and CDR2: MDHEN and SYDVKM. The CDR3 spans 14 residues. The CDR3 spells CASSAGVIGETQYF.

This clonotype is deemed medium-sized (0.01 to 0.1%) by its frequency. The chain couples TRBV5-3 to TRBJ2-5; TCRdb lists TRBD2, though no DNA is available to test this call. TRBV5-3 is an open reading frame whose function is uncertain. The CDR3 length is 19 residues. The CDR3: CARSRSDPGLAGVWETQYF.

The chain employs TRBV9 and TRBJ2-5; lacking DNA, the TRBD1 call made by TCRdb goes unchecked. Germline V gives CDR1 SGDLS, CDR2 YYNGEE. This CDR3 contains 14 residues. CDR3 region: CASSVRQGLETQYF.

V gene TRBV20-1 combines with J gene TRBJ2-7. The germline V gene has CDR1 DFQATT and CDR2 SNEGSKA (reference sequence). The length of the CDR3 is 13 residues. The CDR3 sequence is CSARGQGSYEQYF.